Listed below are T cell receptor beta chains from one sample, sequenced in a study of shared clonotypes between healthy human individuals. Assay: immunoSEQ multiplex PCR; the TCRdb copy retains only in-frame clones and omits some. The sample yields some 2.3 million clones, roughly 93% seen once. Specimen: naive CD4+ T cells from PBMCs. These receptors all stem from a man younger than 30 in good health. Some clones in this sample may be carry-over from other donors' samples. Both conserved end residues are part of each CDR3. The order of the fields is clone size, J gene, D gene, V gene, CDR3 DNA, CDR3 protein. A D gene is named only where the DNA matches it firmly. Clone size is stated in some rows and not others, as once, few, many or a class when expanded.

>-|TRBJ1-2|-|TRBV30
TGTGCCTGGAGTGTACCGGGGCCGTATGGCTACACCTTC
CAWSVPGPYGYTF
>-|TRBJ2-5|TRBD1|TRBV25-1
TGTGCCAGCAGCGACTTACACAGGGGTGGCTTGGAGACCCAGTACTTC
CASSDLHRGGLETQYF
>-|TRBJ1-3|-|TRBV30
TGTGCCTGGAGTGCCGGGTCCCCCTCTGGAAACACCATATATTTT
CAWSAGSPSGNTIYF
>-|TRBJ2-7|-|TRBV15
TGTGCCACCAGCAGAGCCTCGGACAGCGCCGAGCAGTACTTC
CATSRASDSAEQYF
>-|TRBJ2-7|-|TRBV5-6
TGTGCCAGCAGGAGTATATGGGGCACCCCCTACGAGCAGTACTTC
CASRSIWGTPYEQYF
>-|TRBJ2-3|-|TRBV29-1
TGCAGCGTGACTGAAGATACGCAGTATTTT
CSVTEDTQYF
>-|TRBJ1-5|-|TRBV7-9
TGTGCCAGCAGCTTATTGGGGGCAAATCAGCCCCAGCATTTT
CASSLLGANQPQHF
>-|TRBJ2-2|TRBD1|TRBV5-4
TGTGCCAGCAGCTTGCAACGGGACAGGAACACCGGGGAGCTGTTTTTT
CASSLQRDRNTGELFF
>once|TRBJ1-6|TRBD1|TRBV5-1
TGCGCCAGCAGCCCCGGGACAGGGAATTCACCCCTCCACTTT
CASSPGTGNSPLHF
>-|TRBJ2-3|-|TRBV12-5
TGTGCTAGTTGCGATACCCTGGGCCCCAGCACAGATACGCAGTATTTT
CASCDTLGPSTDTQYF
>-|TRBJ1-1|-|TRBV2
TGTGCCAGCAGTGTGGGACGGAAGAACACTGAAGCTTTCTTT
CASSVGRKNTEAFF
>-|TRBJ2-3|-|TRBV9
TGTGCCAGCAGCGTTGCAGGGGGGAGGGATACGCAGTATTTT
CASSVAGGRDTQYF
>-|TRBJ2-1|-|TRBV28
TGTGCCAGCACCTCCGAAGGAGGGTGGCAGTTCTTC
CASTSEGGWQFF
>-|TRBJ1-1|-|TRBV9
TGTGCCAGCAGCGTATTAGGGGGAAGGGGAACTGAAGCTTTCTTT
CASSVLGGRGTEAFF
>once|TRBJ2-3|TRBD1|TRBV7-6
TGTGCCAGCAGCCAAGGACAGGGCACAGATACGCAGTATTTT
CASSQGQGTDTQYF
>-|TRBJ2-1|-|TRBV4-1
TGCGCCAGCAGCCCAGGTCTCCTAGCTTCCTACAATGAGCAGTTCTTC
CASSPGLLASYNEQFF
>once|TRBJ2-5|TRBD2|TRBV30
TGTGCCTGGACGGGGGGGCCCCAAGAGACCCAGTACTTC
CAWTGGPQETQYF
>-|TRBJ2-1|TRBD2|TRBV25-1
TGTGCCAGCAGCGAGACGAGCGGGGGCTGGTACAATGAGCAGTTCTTC
CASSETSGGWYNEQFF
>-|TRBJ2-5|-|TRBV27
TGTGCCAGCAGTCCTTCTCCAGGTGGATCTTTGGCCCAGTACTTC
CASSPSPGGSLAQYF
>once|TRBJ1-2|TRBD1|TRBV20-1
TGCAGCGGAGGGGGCGCCTATGGCTACACCTTC
CSGGGAYGYTF
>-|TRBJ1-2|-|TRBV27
TGTGCCAGCAGCCTAAATAGGGCAAATGGTATTAGCTACACCTTC
CASSLNRANGISYTF
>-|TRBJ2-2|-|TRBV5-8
TGTGCCAGCAGCTTCAGGGGAGTGAGCACCGGGGAGCTGTTTTTT
CASSFRGVSTGELFF
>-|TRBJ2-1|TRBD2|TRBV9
TGTGCCAGCAGCCTCCGCCTCGGGGGGGGGCGAGACAATGAGCAGTTCTTC
CASSLRLGGGRDNEQFF
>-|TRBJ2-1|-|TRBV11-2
TGTGCCAGCAGCATCACTAGTACGGCGAGGCCAATCTCCTACAATGAGCAGTTCTTC
CASSITSTARPISYNEQFF
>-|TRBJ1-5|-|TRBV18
TGTGCCAGCTCACCGGGGGGTGGCAATCAGCCCCAGCATTTT
CASSPGGGNQPQHF
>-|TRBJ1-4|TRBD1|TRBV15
TGTGCCACCAGCAGAGCGCAGGGGGCGCGAGGTAATGAAAAACTGTTTTTT
CATSRAQGARGNEKLFF
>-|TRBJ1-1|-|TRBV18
TGTGCCAGCTCACTAGCTTTGGGACAAGGGACTGAAGCTTTCTTT
CASSLALGQGTEAFF
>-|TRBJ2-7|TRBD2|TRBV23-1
TGCGCCAGCAGACGATGTAGACTAGCGGCCTCCTACGAGCAGTACTTC
CASRRCRLAASYEQYF
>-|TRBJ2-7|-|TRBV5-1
TGCGCCAGCAGCTCCACAGCACTTCCGACCTACGAGCAGTACTTC
CASSSTALPTYEQYF